This TCR beta chain was profiled in a study of blood T cell dynamics during melanoma immunotherapy (dated by TCRdb to between 2020 and 2021). With respect to the entire study: Patients with metastatic melanoma were treated with first-line pembrolizumab or nivolumab plus ipilimumab as standard of care in the United Kingdom. To find early correlates of response, the study profiled the peripheral T cell receptor repertoires of patients with metastatic melanoma both before and after one cycle of checkpoint inhibitor therapy. The training cohort consisted of consecutive patients, while an additional independent group of patients from the same centre was pooled to form an external validation set.

The CDR3, cysteine through phenylalanine, is 10 amino acids long. The CDR3 DNA has 30 bases and is translated from base 1. Per the germline V gene, MDHEN is the CDR1 and SYDVKM is the CDR2. Cut back by 10 bases and 0 bases, the V and J ends lie 4 bases apart. What the authors observed across the whole study: Of the sorted CD8+ subsets, TIE cells had both the greatest clonality and the greatest similarity to cfDNA CDR3 sequences, which suggests active turnover converging on dominant clones. The study could not determine whether the T cell clones driving repertoire changes were melanoma-specific or reflected general immune activation. The relatively small sample size was acknowledged as a potential limitation on generalization of the results.

All DNA extracted from each sorted CD8+ T cell subset was loaded into the assay. Following the manufacturer instructions, the immunoSEQ TCRb Assay kit was used to amplify TCR beta CDR3 sequences from genomic DNA. The KAPA Library Quantification Kit for Illumina platforms was used to quantify pooled libraries by qPCR. Pooled libraries were clustered at about 0.6-1.2 pM and sequenced on an Illumina NextSeq 500. As for how the authors treated the data: The TCR data were analyzed using immunoSEQ ANALYZER and the R LymphoSeq package. A rearrangement efficiency score was calculated as productive divided by the sum of productive and non-productive CDR3 sequences. Clonality was measured with the Gini coefficient and diversity with the Renyi index at alpha=1, and both measures were compared pairwise between timepoints within each patient. Clonal relatedness used an edit distance of 3, and repertoire similarity used the Bhattacharyya coefficient, both computed in LymphoSeq. To classify response, a linear discriminant analysis based on week-3 changes in clonality and diversity was built with the R MASS and caret packages. TCRdb re-hosts the immuneACCESS table, in-frame sequences only. Its copies lack some clones; in the studies checked, an unresolved V gene accounts for under half of them, and the cause for the rest is not known. V, J and clone size are those of that table, while D and trimming were read from the DNA. For this sample the table gives a few thousand clones, of which less than 98% were detected only once. The ten most abundant clones make up 1.7% of the sample.

As regards this clone: It lacks a known antigen. Base qualities are not provided; no much larger clone lies one nucleotide away.

Reading the label with the study, this specimen's time point is: pre-treatment baseline. Blood was sampled before treatment (T0) and at week 3 (W3), after the first cycle of checkpoint blockade. Except for a couple of patients with rapid clinical progression, response was assessed 12 weeks after the first infusion by RECIST 1.1; disease control meant complete response, partial response or stable disease. Patients with prior systemic cancer treatment, concomitant immunosuppressant therapy or synchronous other active malignancies were excluded. Sorted CD8+ memory and naive T cell subsets were sequenced at T0 and W3 from six patients, of whom three were progressing and three had disease control. PBMC were isolated from blood with Lymphoprep and SepMate tubes, followed by red cell lysis. QIAamp DNA Blood Mini kits were used to extract DNA from PBMC and sorted T cell subsets. CD8+ T cell subsets were sorted live on a FACSAria III cytometer and then frozen prior to DNA extraction. Fresh PBMC for flow cytometry were held at 4°C in PBS with approximately 1.9% fetal bovine serum and analyzed within 25 hours.

The sequencing here drew on effector memory CD8+ T cells from blood, taken from a patient treated with checkpoint blockade. The receptor comes from a human donor with melanoma. Rearrangement joined TRBV28 to TRBJ2-7; the D gene cannot be resolved reliably. The encoded CDR3 is CATRSYEQYF. The DNA reads as follows: TGTGCCACCCGCTCCTACGAGCAGTACTTC. Reference TRBV28 and TRBJ2-7 proteins supply the regions before and after the CDR3; the full variable domain is: DVKVTQSSRYLVKRTGEKVFLECVQDMDHENMFWYRQDPGLGLRLIYFSYDVKMKEKGDIPEGYSVSREKKERFSLILESASTNQTSMYLCATRSYEQYFGPGTRLTVT.